This passage covers 8 T cell receptor beta chains from one sample sequenced in a study of T-cell reconstitution after alpha-beta-depleted transplantation in children. Preparation of the TCRbeta library was carried out with unique molecular identifiers. TCRdb fed the PCR reads into MiXCR, producing one record per CDR3 protein. Of 400,000 to 450,000 distinct CDR3 sequences listed, 43% are singletons. The sample consisted of PBMCs, taken before TCRalphabeta/CD19-depleted stem cell transplant. The source is a girl aged 2-10 years with aplastic anemia, due to receive a stem cell transplant.

This clonotype was detected ten times or more. The chain has TRBV12-3 or TRBV12-4 and TRBJ2-7; 7 nucleotides line up with TRBD2. CDR3 length: 17 amino acids. J gave up 5 bases and V 5 bases, and 18 bases lay outside the gene matches. CDR3 amino acids: CASSPKWATSMRNEQYF. In nucleotides, the CDR3 is TGTGCCAGCAGTCCCAAGTGGGCGACTAGCATGAGGAACGAGCAGTACTTC.

V gene TRBV27 combines with J gene TRBJ1-1; D is unresolved. CDR1 and CDR2 from the germline V gene are MNHEY and SMNVEV (reference sequence). V was trimmed by 5 bases and J by 8 bases, leaving 21 bases between them. This CDR3 comprises 15 residues. The CDR3 reads CASSPRPPPFEEAFF. The CDR3 nucleotides read TGTGCCAGCAGTCCCCGGCCGCCTCCCTTTGAGGAAGCTTTCTTT.

In this sample, this clonotype turned up a few times. The chain has TRBV7-2 and TRBJ1-5; 11 nucleotides agree with TRBD1. Germline trimming cut 5 bases from V and 6 bases from J; bases unmatched to any gene: 6. The CDR3 extends over 15 amino acids. The germline V gene has CDR1 SGHTA and CDR2 FQGNSA. CDR3 sequence (DNA): TGTGCCAGCAGCGACGCCGGGACAGGGGGTCAGCCCCAGCATTTT. Its translation is CASSDAGTGGQPQHF. Full variable domain (missing parts from reference TRBV7-2 and TRBJ1-5): GAGVSQSPSNKVTEKGKDVELRCDPISGHTALYWYRQSLGQGLEFLIYFQGNSAPDKSGLPSDRFSAERTGGSVSTLTIQRTQQEDSAVYLCASSDAGTGGQPQHFGDGTRLSIL.

This clonotype was picked up one time. The V and J genes are TRBV20-1 and TRBJ2-5, with 9 positions matching TRBD1. With V trimmed by 1 base and J by 5 bases, 17 bases remained unmatched. CDR1 and CDR2 from the germline V gene are DFQATT and SNEGSKA (reference sequence). This CDR3 contains 18 residues. The CDR3 spells CSARGSFGTGKAGETQYF. The CDR3 region has the DNA TGCAGTGCTAGAGGATCCTTCGGGACAGGGAAGGCGGGTGAGACCCAGTACTTC.

The V gene is TRBV11-2, the J gene TRBJ2-3; D uncertain. The CDR3 is 12 amino acids. V lost 6 bases and J lost 5, with 9 bases in between. Germline V gives CDR1 SGHAT, CDR2 FQNNGV. CDR3 DNA: TGTGCCAGCAGTCCAGATTTAGATACGCAGTATTTT. Translated, it gives CASSPDLDTQYF.

This clonotype was seen more than once but under ten times. The chain has TRBV27 and TRBJ1-1, with D tentatively TRBD1 (6 bases). The CDR3 covers 14 residues. V lost 2 bases and J lost 4, with 11 bases in between. CDR1 is MNHEY and CDR2 is SMNVEV in the germline V gene (reference sequence). Written as DNA, the CDR3 is TGTGCCAGCAGTTTAAACAGGGCGGTCACTGAAGCTTTCTTT. Its protein is CASSLNRAVTEAFF.

The chain employs TRBV20-1 and TRBJ1-2, with TRBD1 identical over 10 bases. The CDR3 sequence is 15 residues long. Germline CDR1 and CDR2: DFQATT and SNEGSKA (reference sequence). V gave up 1 base and J gave up 4 bases; unmatched junction bases: 6. The CDR3, as DNA: TGCAGTGCTAGAGGGACAGGGGGTGAGATCTATGGCTACACCTTC. Its translation: CSARGTGGEIYGYTF.

The sample holds many counts of this clonotype. Here the CDR3 DNA reads TGCGCCAGCAGCTTGGCTGTAGATACGCAGTATTTT. As protein: CASSLAVDTQYF. The V gene is TRBV5-1, the J gene TRBJ2-3; D remains ambiguous. The CDR3 runs to 12 residues. Trimming cost V 0 bases and J 5 bases, with 4 bases left between them. CDR1 is SGHRS and CDR2 is YFSETQ in the germline V gene.